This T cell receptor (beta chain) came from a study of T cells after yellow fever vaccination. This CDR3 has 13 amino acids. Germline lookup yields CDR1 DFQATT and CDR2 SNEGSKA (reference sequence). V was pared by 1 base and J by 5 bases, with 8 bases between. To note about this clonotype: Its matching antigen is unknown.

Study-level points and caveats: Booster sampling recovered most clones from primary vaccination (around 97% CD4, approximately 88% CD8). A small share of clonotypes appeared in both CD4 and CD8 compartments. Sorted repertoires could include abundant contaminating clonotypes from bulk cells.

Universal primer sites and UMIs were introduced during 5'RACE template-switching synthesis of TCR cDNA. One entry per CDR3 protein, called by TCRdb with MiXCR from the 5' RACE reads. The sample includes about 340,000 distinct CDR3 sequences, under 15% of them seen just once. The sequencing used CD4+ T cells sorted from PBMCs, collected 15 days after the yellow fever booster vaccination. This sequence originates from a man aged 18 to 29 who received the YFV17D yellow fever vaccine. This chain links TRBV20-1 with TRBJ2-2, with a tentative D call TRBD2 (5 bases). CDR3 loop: CSARARGTGELFF. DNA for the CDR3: TGCAGTGCTAGAGCTAGAGGGACCGGGGAGCTGTTTTTT.